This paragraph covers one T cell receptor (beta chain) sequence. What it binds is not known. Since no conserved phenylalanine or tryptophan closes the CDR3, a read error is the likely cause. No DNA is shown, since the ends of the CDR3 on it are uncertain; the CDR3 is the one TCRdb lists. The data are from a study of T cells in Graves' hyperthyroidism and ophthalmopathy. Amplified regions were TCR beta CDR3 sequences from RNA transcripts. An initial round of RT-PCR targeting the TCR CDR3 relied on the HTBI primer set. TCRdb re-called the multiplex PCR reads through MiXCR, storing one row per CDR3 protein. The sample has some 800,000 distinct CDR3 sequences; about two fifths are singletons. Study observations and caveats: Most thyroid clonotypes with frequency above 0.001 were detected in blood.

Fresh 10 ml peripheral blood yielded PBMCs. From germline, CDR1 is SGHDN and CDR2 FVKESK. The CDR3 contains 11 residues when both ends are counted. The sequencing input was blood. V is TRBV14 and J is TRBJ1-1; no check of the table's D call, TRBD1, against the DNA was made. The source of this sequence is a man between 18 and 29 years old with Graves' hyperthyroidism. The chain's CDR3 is CASSGGQGANY.